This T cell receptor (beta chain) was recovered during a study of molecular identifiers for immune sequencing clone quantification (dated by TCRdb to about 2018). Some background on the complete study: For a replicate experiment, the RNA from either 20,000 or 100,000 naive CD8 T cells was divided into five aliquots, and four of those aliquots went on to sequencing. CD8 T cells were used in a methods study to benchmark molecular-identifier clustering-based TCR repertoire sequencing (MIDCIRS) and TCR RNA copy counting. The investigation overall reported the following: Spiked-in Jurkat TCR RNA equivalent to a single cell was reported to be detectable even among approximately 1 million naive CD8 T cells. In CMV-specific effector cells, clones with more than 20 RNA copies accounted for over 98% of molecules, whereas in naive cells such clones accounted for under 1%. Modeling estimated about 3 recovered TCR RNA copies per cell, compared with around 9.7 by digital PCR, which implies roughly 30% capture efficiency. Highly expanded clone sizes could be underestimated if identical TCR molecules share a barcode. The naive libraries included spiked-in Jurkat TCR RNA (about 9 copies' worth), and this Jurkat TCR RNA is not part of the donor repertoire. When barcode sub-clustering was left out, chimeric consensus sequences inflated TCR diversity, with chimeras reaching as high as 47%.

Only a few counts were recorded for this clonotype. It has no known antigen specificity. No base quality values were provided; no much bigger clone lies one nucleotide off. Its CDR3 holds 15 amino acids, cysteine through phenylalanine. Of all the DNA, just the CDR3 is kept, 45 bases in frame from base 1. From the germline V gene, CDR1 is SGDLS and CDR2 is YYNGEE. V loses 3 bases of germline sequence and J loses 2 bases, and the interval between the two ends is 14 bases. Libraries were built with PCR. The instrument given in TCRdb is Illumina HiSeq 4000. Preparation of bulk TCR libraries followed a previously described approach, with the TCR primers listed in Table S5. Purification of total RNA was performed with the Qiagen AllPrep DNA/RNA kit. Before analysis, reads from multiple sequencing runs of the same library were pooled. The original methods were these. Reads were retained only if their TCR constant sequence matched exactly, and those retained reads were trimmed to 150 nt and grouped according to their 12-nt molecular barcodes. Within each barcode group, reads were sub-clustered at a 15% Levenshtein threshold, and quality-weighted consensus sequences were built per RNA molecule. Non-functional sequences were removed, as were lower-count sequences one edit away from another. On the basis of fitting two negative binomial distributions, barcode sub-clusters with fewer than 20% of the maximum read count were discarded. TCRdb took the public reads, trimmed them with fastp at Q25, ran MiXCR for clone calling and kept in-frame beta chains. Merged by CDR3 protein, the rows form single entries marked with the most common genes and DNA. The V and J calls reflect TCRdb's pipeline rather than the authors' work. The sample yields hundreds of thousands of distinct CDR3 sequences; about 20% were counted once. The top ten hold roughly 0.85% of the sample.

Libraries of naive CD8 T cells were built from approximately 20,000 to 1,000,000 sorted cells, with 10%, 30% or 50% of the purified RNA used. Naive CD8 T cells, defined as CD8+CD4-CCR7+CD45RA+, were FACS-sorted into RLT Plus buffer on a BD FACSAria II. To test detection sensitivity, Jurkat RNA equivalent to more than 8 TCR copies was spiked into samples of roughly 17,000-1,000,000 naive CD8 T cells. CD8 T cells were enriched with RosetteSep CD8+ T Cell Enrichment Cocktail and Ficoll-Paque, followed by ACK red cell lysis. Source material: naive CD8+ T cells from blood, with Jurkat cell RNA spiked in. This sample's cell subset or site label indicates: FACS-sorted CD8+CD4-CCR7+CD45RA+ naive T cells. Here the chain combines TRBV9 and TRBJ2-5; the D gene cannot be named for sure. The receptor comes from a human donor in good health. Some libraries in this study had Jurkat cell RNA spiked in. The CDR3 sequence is CASSGGGMAQETQYF. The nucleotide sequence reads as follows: TGTGCCAGCAGCGGAGGTGGTATGGCTCAAGAGACCCAGTACTTC.